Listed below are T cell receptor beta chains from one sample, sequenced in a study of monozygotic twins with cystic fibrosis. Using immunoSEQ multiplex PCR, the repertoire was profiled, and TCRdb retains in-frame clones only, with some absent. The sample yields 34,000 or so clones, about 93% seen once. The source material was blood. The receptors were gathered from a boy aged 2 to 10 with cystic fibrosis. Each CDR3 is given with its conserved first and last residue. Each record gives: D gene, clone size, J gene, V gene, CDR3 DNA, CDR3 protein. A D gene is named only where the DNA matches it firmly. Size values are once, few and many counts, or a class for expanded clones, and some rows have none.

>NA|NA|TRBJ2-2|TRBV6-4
TGTGCCAGCAGTGAGAGGGGACAGAACACCGGGGAGCTGTTTTTT
CASSERGQNTGELFF
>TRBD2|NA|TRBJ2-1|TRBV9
TGTGCCAGCAGCGCTCCCGGGACTAGGAGTCATGAGCAGTTCTTC
CASSAPGTRSHEQFF
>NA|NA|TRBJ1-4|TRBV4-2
TGTGCCAGCAGCCTAGGGGGGCAGGGGAATGAAAAACTGTTTTTT
CASSLGGQGNEKLFF
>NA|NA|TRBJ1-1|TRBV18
TGTGCCAGCTCACCAAGGCAGGTAAACACTGAAGCTTTCTTT
CASSPRQVNTEAFF
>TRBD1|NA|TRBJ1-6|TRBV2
TGTGCCAGCAGTAGTGCAGGGGGCGATTACAATTCACCCCTCCACTTT
CASSSAGGDYNSPLHF
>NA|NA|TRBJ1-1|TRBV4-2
TGTGCCAGCAGCCAAGCTGACACTGAAGCTTTCTTT
CASSQADTEAFF
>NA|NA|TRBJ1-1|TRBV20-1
TGCAGTGCTGGTAGGGGGACTGAAGCTTTCTTT
CSAGRGTEAFF
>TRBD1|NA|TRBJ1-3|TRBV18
TGTGCCAGCTCGGCATACAGGGGCAACTCTGGAAACACCATATATTTT
CASSAYRGNSGNTIYF
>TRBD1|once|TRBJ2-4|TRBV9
TGTGCCAGCAGCGACTCGACAGGGGTGTTTCAGTACTTC
CASSDSTGVFQYF
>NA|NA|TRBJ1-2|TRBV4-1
TGCGCCAGCAGCCAAGGCAGGGAAGGAAGCTATGGCTACACCTTC
CASSQGREGSYGYTF
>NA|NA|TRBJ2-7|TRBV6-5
TGTGCCAGCAGTTACTCGTCGGGATCCTACGAGCAGTACTTC
CASSYSSGSYEQYF
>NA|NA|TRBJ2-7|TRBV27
TGTGCCAGCTCTCCCGAGGTAGCCCCCTACGAGCAGTACTTC
CASSPEVAPYEQYF
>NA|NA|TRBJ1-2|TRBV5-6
TGTGCCAGCAGCTTGTTTAAAGCTAACTATGGCTACACCTTC
CASSLFKANYGYTF
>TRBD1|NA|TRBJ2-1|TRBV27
TGTGCCAGCAGTTTCTACCGCGCACTCGACAGGGGGGTAAACAATGAGCAGTTCTTC
CASSFYRALDRGVNNEQFF
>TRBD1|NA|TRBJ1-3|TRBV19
TGTGCCAGCAGACAGGGGACTTCAGGAAACACCATATATTTT
CASRQGTSGNTIYF
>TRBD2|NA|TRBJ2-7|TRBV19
TGTGCCAGTAGTATAGCGGGGGGATCCTACGAGCAGTACTTC
CASSIAGGSYEQYF
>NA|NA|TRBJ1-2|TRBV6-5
TGTGCCAGCAGTTACGCGGCTAACTATGGCTACACCTTC
CASSYAANYGYTF